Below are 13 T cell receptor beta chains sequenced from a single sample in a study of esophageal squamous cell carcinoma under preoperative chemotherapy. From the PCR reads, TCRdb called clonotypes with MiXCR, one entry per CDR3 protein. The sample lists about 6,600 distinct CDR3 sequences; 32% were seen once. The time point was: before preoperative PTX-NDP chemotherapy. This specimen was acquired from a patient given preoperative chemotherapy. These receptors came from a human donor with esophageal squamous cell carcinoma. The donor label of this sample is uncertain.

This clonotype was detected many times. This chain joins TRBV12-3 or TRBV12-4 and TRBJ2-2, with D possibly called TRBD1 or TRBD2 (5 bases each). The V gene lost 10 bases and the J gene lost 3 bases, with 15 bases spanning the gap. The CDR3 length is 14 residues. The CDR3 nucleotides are TGTGCCACCCCTCGGCAGGGAGACACCGGGGAGCTGTTTTTT. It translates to CATPRQGDTGELFF.

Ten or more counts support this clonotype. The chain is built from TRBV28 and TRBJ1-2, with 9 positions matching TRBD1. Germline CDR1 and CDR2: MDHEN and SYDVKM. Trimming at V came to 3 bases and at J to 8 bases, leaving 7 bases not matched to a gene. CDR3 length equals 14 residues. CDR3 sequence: CASSLGGQGGGYTF. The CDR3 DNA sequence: TGTGCCAGCAGTTTGGGGGGACAGGGAGGCGGCTACACCTTC.

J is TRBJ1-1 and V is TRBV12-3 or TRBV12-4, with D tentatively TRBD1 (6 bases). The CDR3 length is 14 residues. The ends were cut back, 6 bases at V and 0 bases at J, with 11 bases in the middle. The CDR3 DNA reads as TGTGCCAGCAGATTGACAGGAGTGAACACTGAAGCTTTCTTT. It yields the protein CASRLTGVNTEAFF.

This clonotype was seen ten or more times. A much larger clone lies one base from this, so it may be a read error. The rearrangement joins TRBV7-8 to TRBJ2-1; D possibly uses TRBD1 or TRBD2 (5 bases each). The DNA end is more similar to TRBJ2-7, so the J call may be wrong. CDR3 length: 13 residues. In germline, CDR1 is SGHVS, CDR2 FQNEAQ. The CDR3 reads CASSLARGYEQYF. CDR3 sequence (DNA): TGTGCCAGCAGCTTAGCGAGGGGATATGAGCAGTACTTC.

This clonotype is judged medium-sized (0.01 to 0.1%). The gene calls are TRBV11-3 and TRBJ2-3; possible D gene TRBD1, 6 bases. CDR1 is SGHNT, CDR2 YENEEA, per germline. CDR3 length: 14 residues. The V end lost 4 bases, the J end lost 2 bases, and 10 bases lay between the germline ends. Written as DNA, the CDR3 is TGTGCCAGCAGCTCAACAGGGAACACAGATACGCAGTATTTT. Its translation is CASSSTGNTDTQYF.

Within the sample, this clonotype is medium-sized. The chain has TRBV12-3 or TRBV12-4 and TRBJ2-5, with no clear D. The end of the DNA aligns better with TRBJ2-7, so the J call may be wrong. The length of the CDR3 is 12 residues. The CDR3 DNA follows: TGTGCCAGCAGTTTAATGGTTTACGAGCAGTACTTC. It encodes CASSLMVYEQYF.

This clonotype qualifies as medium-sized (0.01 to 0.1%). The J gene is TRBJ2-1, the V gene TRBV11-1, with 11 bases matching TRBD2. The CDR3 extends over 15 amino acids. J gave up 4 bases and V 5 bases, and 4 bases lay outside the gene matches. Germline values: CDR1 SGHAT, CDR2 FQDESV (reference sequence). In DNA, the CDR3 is TGTGCCAGCAGCCCCGGGACTAGCGGTTACAATGAGCAGTTCTTC. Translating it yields CASSPGTSGYNEQFF. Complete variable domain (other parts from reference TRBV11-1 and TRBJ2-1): EAEVAQSPRYKITEKSQAVAFWCDPISGHATLYWYRQILGQGPELLVQFQDESVVDDSQLPKDRFSAERLKGVDSTLKIQPAELGDSAMYLCASSPGTSGYNEQFFGPGTRLTVL.

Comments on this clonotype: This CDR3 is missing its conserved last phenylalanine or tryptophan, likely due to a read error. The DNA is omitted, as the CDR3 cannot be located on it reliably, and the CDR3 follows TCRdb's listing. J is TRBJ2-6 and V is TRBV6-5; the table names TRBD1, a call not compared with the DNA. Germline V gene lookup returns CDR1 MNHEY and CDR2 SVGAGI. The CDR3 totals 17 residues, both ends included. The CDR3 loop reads CASSYAGTAKNIQYFGA.

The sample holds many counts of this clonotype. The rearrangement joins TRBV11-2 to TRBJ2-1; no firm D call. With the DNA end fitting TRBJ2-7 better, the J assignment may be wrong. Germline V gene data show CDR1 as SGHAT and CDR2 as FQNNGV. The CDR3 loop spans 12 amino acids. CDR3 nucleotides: TGTGCCAGCAGCTTAAGAGGCGATGAGCAGTACTTC. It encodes CASSLRGDEQYF.

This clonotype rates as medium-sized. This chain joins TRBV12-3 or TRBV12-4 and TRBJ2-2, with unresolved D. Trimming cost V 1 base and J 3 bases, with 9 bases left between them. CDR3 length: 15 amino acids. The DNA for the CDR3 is TGTGCCAGCAGTTTAGATGGCACCCACACCGGGGAGCTGTTTTTT. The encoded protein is CASSLDGTHTGELFF.

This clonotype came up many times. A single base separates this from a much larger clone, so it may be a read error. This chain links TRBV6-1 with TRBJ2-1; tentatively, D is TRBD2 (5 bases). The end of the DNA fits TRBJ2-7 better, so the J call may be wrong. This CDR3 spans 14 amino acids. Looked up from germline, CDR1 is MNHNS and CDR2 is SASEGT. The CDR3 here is CASSRTRIYNEQYF. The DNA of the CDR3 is TGTGCCAGCTCGCGGACTCGAATCTACAATGAGCAGTACTTC.

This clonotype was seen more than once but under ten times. CDR3: CASSDDPSRETQYF. Here the CDR3 DNA reads TGTGCCAGCAGTGATGACCCTTCACGAGAGACCCAGTACTTC. The J gene is TRBJ2-5, the V gene TRBV6-1; D remains ambiguous. This CDR3 spans 14 amino acids. Deletions cut 3 bases from V and 4 bases from J, with 12 bases between. Germline values: CDR1 MNHNS, CDR2 SASEGT.

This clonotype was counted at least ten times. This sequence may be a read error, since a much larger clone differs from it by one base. The CDR3 DNA reads TGTGCCAGCAGGCGAAGTCTAGGACTCCAAGAGACCCAGTTCTTC. This gives the protein CASRRSLGLQETQFF. The chain joins TRBV6-1 to TRBJ2-1, with D possibly TRBD2 on 5 matching bases. Germline V CDR1 and CDR2: MNHNS, SASEGT. The CDR3 is 15 amino acids. V shed 6 bases and J shed 13 bases, with 25 bases lying between them.